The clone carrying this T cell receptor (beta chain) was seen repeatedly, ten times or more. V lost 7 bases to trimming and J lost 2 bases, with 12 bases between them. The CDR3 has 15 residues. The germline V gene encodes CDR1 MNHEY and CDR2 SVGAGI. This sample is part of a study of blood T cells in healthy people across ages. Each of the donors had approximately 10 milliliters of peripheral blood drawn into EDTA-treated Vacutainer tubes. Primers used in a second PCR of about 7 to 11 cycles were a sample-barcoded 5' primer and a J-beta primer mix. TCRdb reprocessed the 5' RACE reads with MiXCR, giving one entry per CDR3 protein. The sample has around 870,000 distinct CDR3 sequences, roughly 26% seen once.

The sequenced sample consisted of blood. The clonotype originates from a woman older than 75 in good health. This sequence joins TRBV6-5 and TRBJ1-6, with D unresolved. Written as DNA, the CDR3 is TGTGCCAGCAAGGGCGTAGACACCTATAATTCACCCCTCCACTTT. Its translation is CASKGVDTYNSPLHF.